These 14 T cell receptor beta chains share one sample of origin, sequenced in a study of early T cells in non-severe SARS-CoV-2 infection (dated by TCRdb to the early 2020s). The library was built by means of 5' RACE. TCRdb lists the instrument as NextSeq 500. The public reads were quality trimmed at Q25 with fastp and then assembled into clones with MiXCR by TCRdb, keeping productive beta chains. Under each unique CDR3 protein, matching rows form one entry showing the most common genes and DNA. This sample comprises about 98,000 distinct CDR3 sequences, 11% of them detected only once. The top ten clonotypes cover approximately 5% of the sample. Sequenced sample: whole blood. Source of these receptors: an adult who was a healthcare worker with PCR-confirmed SARS-CoV-2 infection or an uninfected control (not recorded which).

A few counts support this clonotype. This chain uses TRBV6-5 with TRBJ2-7; either TRBD1 or TRBD2 may supply D (5 bases each). The CDR3 is 13 amino acids. Looked up from germline, CDR1 is MNHEY and CDR2 is SVGAGI. V lost 7 bases and J 1 base, leaving 11 bases between the germline ends. The CDR3 DNA reads TGTGCCAGCAACGGGGCACAGTCCTACGAGCAGTACTTC. Its translation is CASNGAQSYEQYF.

Only a few counts were recorded for this clonotype. The gene calls are TRBV9 and TRBJ2-1; no reliable D call. CDR1 is SGDLS, CDR2 YYNGEE, per germline. The CDR3 is made up of 15 amino acids. V shed 4 bases and J shed 0 bases, with 11 bases lying between them. The DNA of the CDR3 is TGTGCCAGCAGCCTACGACTTAACTCCTACAATGAGCAGTTCTTC. Residues: CASSLRLNSYNEQFF.

Ten or more counts support this clonotype. J is TRBJ1-5 and V is TRBV7-8; unclear D gene. CDR3 length: 15 amino acids. Germline V gene data show CDR1 as SGHVS and CDR2 as FQNEAQ. With 1 base removed from V and 5 bases from J, the gap between germline ends came to 12 bases. The CDR3 region has the DNA TGTGCCAGCAGCTTAGATCCCCCCGGACATCAGCCCCAGCATTTT. As protein: CASSLDPPGHQPQHF.

V and J are TRBV7-9 and TRBJ2-5, with D possibly TRBD2 on 7 matching bases. CDR1 is SEHNR, CDR2 FQNEAQ, per germline (reference sequence). CDR3 size: 19 residues. Trimming shortened V by 5 bases and J by 5 bases, and 30 bases separated the two germline ends. CDR3: CASSPRNGGRGGFGETQYF. The CDR3 DNA reads TGTGCCAGCAGCCCAAGAAACGGGGGGCGCGGCGGCTTCGGCGAGACCCAGTACTTC.

In this sample, this clonotype turned up many times. V and J are TRBV5-6 and TRBJ1-1; D remains unclear. This CDR3 is built from 16 residues. With 0 bases removed from V and 4 bases from J, the gap between germline ends came to 16 bases. Germline values: CDR1 SGHDT, CDR2 YYEEEE. CDR3 DNA sequence: TGTGCCAGCAGCTTGGGTCCCCCTGCCTCGGGCACTGAAGCTTTCTTT. Translation gives CASSLGPPASGTEAFF.

In its sample, this clonotype was seen many times. V is TRBV7-2 and J is TRBJ1-2; D unclear. Germline V gives CDR1 SGHTA, CDR2 FQGNSA. V was shortened by 2 bases and J by 2 bases, with 15 bases between the two germline ends. The length of the CDR3 is 16 residues. CDR3 DNA: TGTGCCAGCAGCTTATTCCGATGGGGTGGCAACTATGGCTACACCTTC. Translating gives CASSLFRWGGNYGYTF.

This clonotype has ten or more counts. V and J are TRBV7-7 and TRBJ2-1; D is possibly TRBD2 (6 bases). The CDR3 covers 14 residues. Germline CDR1 reads SSHAT; CDR2 reads FNYEAQ (reference sequence). Trimming pared 5 bases from V and 1 base from J, leaving 9 bases between. CDR3: CASSPGVSYNEQFF. The CDR3 DNA reads TGTGCCAGCAGCCCGGGGGTATCCTACAATGAGCAGTTCTTC.

This clonotype was seen more than once but under ten times. The chain is built from TRBV18 and TRBJ1-5, with 10 bases that match TRBD1. The length of the CDR3 is 17 residues. In germline, CDR1 is KGHSH, CDR2 LQKENI. V shed 5 bases, J shed 3 bases, and the junction held 10 bases outside the gene matches. CDR3 sequence: CASSIRQGTGDNQPQHF. As DNA, the CDR3 is TGTGCCAGCTCAATACGCCAGGGGACAGGGGACAATCAGCCCCAGCATTTT.

This clonotype was counted between two and nine times. The chain recombines TRBV29-1 with TRBJ2-3; either TRBD1 or TRBD2 may supply D (5 bases each). The V end lost 6 bases, the J end lost 3 bases, and 19 bases lay between the germline ends. CDR3 length: 15 residues. Germline loops: CDR1 SQVTM, CDR2 ANQGSEA. The DNA for the CDR3 is TGCAGCGTCAACCGGGACGCATTAGAGACAGATACGCAGTATTTT. Translation gives CSVNRDALETDTQYF.

This clonotype was observed at least ten times. Compared with germline, one end of the junction differs, possibly owing to a read error. The V and J genes are TRBV7-7 and TRBJ1-1, with D uncertain. Per germline, CDR1 SSHAT and CDR2 FNYEAQ (reference sequence). This CDR3 contains 15 residues. The CDR3: CASSLGRYMNTEAFF. Here the CDR3 DNA reads TGTGCTAGCAGCTTAGGGAGGTACATGAACACTGAAGCTTTCTTT.

This clonotype has at least ten counts. The CDR3 region has the DNA TGTGCCAGCAGTTTATCAGGGACAGGGGGCTACGAGCAGTACTTC. Encoded protein: CASSLSGTGGYEQYF. The V and J genes are TRBV12-3 or TRBV12-4 and TRBJ2-7; 11 bases are a match to TRBD1. The CDR3 is 15 amino acids. The junction had 3 bases not matched to a gene; V was cut back by 2 bases and J by 3 bases.

This clonotype was recorded at least ten times. The chain uses TRBV29-1 and TRBJ1-1; the D is unclear. Trimming left V 0 bases short and J 1 base short, with 9 bases between. Germline-derived CDR1 and CDR2 are SQVTM and ANQGSEA. CDR3 size: 14 residues. CDR3 DNA sequence: TGCAGCGTTGAAGAAACGACGGGGAACACTGAAGCTTTCTTT. Its translation is CSVEETTGNTEAFF.

The V and J genes are TRBV6-5 and TRBJ2-4; D perhaps matches TRBD2 (5 bases). The germline V and J ends were trimmed by 0 bases and 4 bases, with 7 bases remaining between them. The CDR3 totals 14 residues. CDR1 and CDR2 (germline): MNHEY, SVGAGI. CDR3 sequence reads: CASSYSAAKNIQYF. CDR3 nucleotide sequence: TGTGCCAGCAGTTACTCAGCGGCAAAAAACATTCAGTACTTC.

This clonotype has just a few counts. V is TRBV5-1 and J is TRBJ1-5; D unclear. In germline, CDR1 is SGHRS, CDR2 YFSETQ. The CDR3 loop spans 13 amino acids. V was cut by 0 bases and J by 4 bases, with 5 bases left in between. CDR3 coding DNA: TGCGCCAGCAGCTTGGACCCAAATCAGCCCCAGCATTTT. Translated: CASSLDPNQPQHF.